Shown below are 28 T cell receptor beta chains from a single sample sequenced in a study of tumor-infiltrating lymphocytes in primary liver carcinoma (dated by TCRdb to 2017 to 2019). Sequencing was performed on an Illumina HiSeq 2500. Starting from about 550 ng total RNA, TCRbeta-specific cDNA was produced by reverse transcription with a constant-region primer and ProtoScript II reverse transcriptase. Construction of the TCRbeta libraries relied on three nested rounds of multiplex PCR, following a slightly modified ARM-PCR procedure. The first two PCR rounds used multiplex TRBV1-TRBV30 forward primers with a Cbeta reverse primer, each for about 11 cycles. TCRdb handled the public reads itself, with Q25 trimming in fastp and clone calling in MiXCR, and kept productive beta chains. Each entry is one CDR3 protein sequence, shown with its most common DNA and genes. The sample table lists about 35,000 distinct CDR3 sequences, 74% of them with a count of one. About 16% of the sample goes to the ten largest clones.

Without any cell sorting, total RNA and DNA were extracted together from about 20-30 mg of bulk tissue using the AllPrep DNA/RNA mini kit. Sequencing input: liver tumor tissue from sampling region 4. According to the study, the label for this sample's cell subset or site signals: tumor region T4, right-lateral pole. These receptors were taken from a middle-aged man with primary liver carcinoma and hepatitis B virus infection.

The chain couples TRBV25-1 to TRBJ2-1; 9 bases are a match to TRBD2. Trimming cost V 9 bases and J 8 bases; bases outside gene matches: 11. Germline assignment: CDR1 MGHDK and CDR2 SYGVNS. This CDR3 region has 14 residues. CDR3 region: CASTAGGSYYEQFF. CDR3 DNA: TGTGCCAGTACAGCGGGAGGCTCGTACTATGAGCAGTTCTTC.

About this clonotype itself: One end of the junction does not line up with germline, which may come from a read error. This sequence joins TRBV6-2 or TRBV6-3 and TRBJ2-7; tentatively, D is TRBD1 or TRBD2 (5 bases each). There are 14 residues in the CDR3. Per the germline V gene, CDR1 is MNHEY and CDR2 is SVGEGT. The CDR3 loop is CASRDTRDRDEQYF. The CDR3 coding sequence is TGTGCCAGCAGGGATACAAGGGATCGGGACGAACAGTACTTC.

J is TRBJ2-1 and V is TRBV14; 8 bases agree with TRBD2. Germline V CDR1 and CDR2: SGHDN, FVKESK. The V gene end was trimmed by 6 bases and the J gene end by 10 bases; junction bases not matched to a gene: 17. CDR3 size: 16 residues. In DNA form, the CDR3 reads TGTGCCAGCAGTGCCGTAGCGGGATGGGTAGATAAAGAGCAGTTCTTC. It encodes CASSAVAGWVDKEQFF.

In this sample, this clonotype turned up a few times. At one boundary the junction diverges from the germline segment, which might be a read error. This chain joins TRBV10-1 and TRBJ2-2, with TRBD2 matching 11 bases. This CDR3 has 15 residues. In germline, CDR1 is WNHNN, CDR2 SYGVQD (reference sequence). The CDR3 spells CASSGTSGSDGELVF. For the CDR3, the DNA is TGCGCCAGCAGTGGAACTAGCGGGAGTGACGGGGAGCTGGTTTTT.

This clonotype was found a few times. The chain is built from TRBV6-1 and TRBJ1-5; maybe TRBD1 (5 bases). V was shortened by 9 bases and J by 2 bases, with 14 bases between the two germline ends. The length of the CDR3 is 14 residues. CDR1 is MNHNS and CDR2 is SASEGT in the germline V gene. The CDR3 DNA is TGTGCCAGTAGGATTGAGACAGGCAATCAGCCCCAGCATTTT. It encodes CASRIETGNQPQHF.

The chain joins TRBV6-5 to TRBJ1-1; D not certain. This CDR3 spans 12 amino acids. V was cut by 7 bases and J by 8 bases, with 14 bases left in between. Looked up from germline, CDR1 is MNHEY and CDR2 is SVGAGI. CDR3 protein: CASIGRHIEAFF. In DNA form, the CDR3 reads TGTGCCAGCATTGGGAGACACATCGAAGCTTTCTTT.

This clonotype was counted many times. It may be a read error: a sequence one base away is much more abundant. The chain has TRBV7-9 and TRBJ2-7, with D unresolved. The CDR3 is made up of 13 amino acids. The germline V and J ends were trimmed by 5 bases and 4 bases, with 12 bases remaining between them. Germline lookup yields CDR1 SEHNR and CDR2 FQNEAQ (reference sequence). The CDR3 sequence is CASSLGILYEQYF. The DNA for the CDR3 is TGTGCCAGCAGCCTAGGGATACTGTACGAGCAGTACTTC.

This clonotype was found many times. The chain combines TRBV20-1 with TRBJ2-3; D unresolved. Germline V gene lookup returns CDR1 DFQATT and CDR2 SNEGSKA (reference sequence). CDR3 length equals 14 residues. V was pared by 6 bases and J by 6 bases, with 19 bases between. The CDR3 region is CSARRAPIGDTQYF. The CDR3, as DNA: TGCAGTGCCCGAAGGGCCCCGATCGGGGATACGCAGTATTTT.

This chain links TRBV4-1 with TRBJ2-7, with D possibly TRBD2 on 6 matching bases. From germline, CDR1 is MGHRA and CDR2 YSYEKL. The CDR3 has 14 amino acids. DNA for the CDR3: TGCACTAGCACCCAATCAAACCAGATCTACGAGCAGTACTTC. Its protein is CTSTQSNQIYEQYF.

As for this clonotype: An end of the junction differs from the germline gene, which may be a read error. J is TRBJ2-7 and V is TRBV28; 9 nucleotides match TRBD1. CDR3 size: 16 residues. Germline-derived CDR1 and CDR2 are MDHEN and SYDVKM. The CDR3 here is CTSRSPGQGGGYEQYF. The CDR3 DNA is TGTACCAGCAGATCTCCGGGACAGGGAGGGGGCTACGAGCAGTACTTC.

In the case of this clonotype: One end of the junction fails to match germline, which may point to a read error. J is TRBJ2-1 and V is TRBV30; 8 nucleotides agree with TRBD2. Germline V gene lookup returns CDR1 GTSNPN and CDR2 SVGIG (reference sequence). This CDR3 spans 14 amino acids. CDR3 DNA: TGTGCCTGGAGTCCGGGGACTAGTAACGATGAACAGTTCTTC. Amino acid sequence: CAWSPGTSNDEQFF.

The chain recombines TRBV4-3 with TRBJ2-7; 9 bases are shared with TRBD1. The CDR3 runs 16 residues. Germline loops: CDR1 LGHNA, CDR2 YSLEER. V shed 11 bases, J shed 4 bases, and the junction held 18 bases outside the gene matches. Here the CDR3 reads CAGQEAPGTGRYEQYF. The CDR3 region has the DNA TGCGCCGGCCAAGAAGCACCCGGGACAGGGCGGTACGAGCAGTACTTC.

As for this clonotype: A much larger clone differs by one base, so this may be a read error. The rearrangement links TRBV19 to TRBJ2-7, with D possibly being TRBD1 or TRBD2 (5 bases each). The CDR3 contains 16 residues. Germline lookup yields CDR1 LNHDA and CDR2 SQIVND (reference sequence). Trimming left V 5 bases short and J 3 bases short, with 20 bases between. CDR3 residues: CASSPKLTEGNYEQYF. CDR3 in DNA: TGTGCCAGTAGTCCGAAGCTGACCGAGGGGAACTACGAGCAGTACTTC.

To note about this clonotype: The germline gene is not matched at one end of the junction; a read error may be the cause. J is TRBJ2-2 and V is TRBV5-8; D is unresolved. CDR1 is SGHTS and CDR2 is YDEGEE in the germline V gene. There are 14 residues in the CDR3. CDR3 sequence reads: CVSRYSLNTGELFF. CDR3 sequence (DNA): TGTGTCAGCCGCTATTCCTTGAACACCGGGGAGCTGTTTTTT.

Worth noting for this clonotype: This is likely a read error, given that the CDR3 carries no conserved phenylalanine or tryptophan at its end. The rearrangement uses TRBV29-1 and TRBJ2-2; no firm D call. CDR1 and CDR2 (germline): SQVTM, ANQGSEA. The CDR3 spans 12 residues. CDR3 protein: CSAARYTGELFL. CDR3 sequence (DNA): TGCAGCGCCGCACGGTACACAGGGGAGCTGTTTTTA.

Remarks on this clonotype: A much larger clone lies one base from this, so it may be a read error. The chain joins TRBV28 to TRBJ2-5; D ambiguous. V was trimmed by 8 bases and J by 7 bases, leaving 17 bases between them. Germline assignment: CDR1 MDHEN and CDR2 SYDVKM. There are 13 residues in the CDR3. For the CDR3, the DNA is TGTGCCAGCCGCCGACAAGGCCCAGTGACCCAGTACTTC. Translated, it gives CASRRQGPVTQYF.

With respect to this clonotype: The missing conserved phenylalanine or tryptophan at the end of this CDR3 makes a read error likely. The chain couples TRBV4-2 to TRBJ2-1; D uncertain. Trimming removed 0 bases from V and 9 bases from J, with 12 bases in between. The CDR3 is made up of 14 amino acids. CDR1 is LGHNA, CDR2 YNFKEQ, per germline. In DNA, the CDR3 is TGTGCCAGCAGCCAAGAAAGTGTGGGCCGTGAGCAGTTCATC. Its translation is CASSQESVGREQFI.

Turning to this clonotype: The conserved phenylalanine or tryptophan normally closing the CDR3 is absent here, so this likely arose from a read error. V is TRBV11-3 and J is TRBJ1-5, with D perhaps given as TRBD1 or TRBD2 (5 bases each). The J call is uncertain, as TRBJ2-3 better fits the DNA end. This CDR3 has 15 amino acids. CDR1 is SGHNT, CDR2 YENEEA, per germline. CDR3 DNA sequence: TGTGCCAGCAGCTTAGATCTGGGGGTGGCTCCGCCCCAGTATTAT. It specifies CASSLDLGVAPPQYY.

This clonotype was seen ten or more times. The CDR3 reads CASSLETSGRNTGELFF. DNA for the CDR3: TGCGCCAGCAGCTTGGAGACTAGCGGGAGAAACACCGGGGAGCTGTTTTTT. The gene calls are TRBV5-1 and TRBJ2-2; the match to TRBD2 covers 12 bases. With V trimmed by 0 bases and J by 2 bases, 2 bases remained unmatched. Germline lookup yields CDR1 SGHRS and CDR2 YFSETQ. The CDR3 spans 17 residues.

Points on this clonotype: The junction departs from the called germline gene at one end, perhaps through a read error. In nucleotides, the CDR3 is TGTGTCAGCAGCCCTCCAGAGTTGGCCAGAAACATTCAGTACTTC. Amino acids: CVSSPPELARNIQYF. The chain employs TRBV28 and TRBJ2-4; no reliable D call. CDR3 length: 15 amino acids. CDR1 and CDR2 (germline): MDHEN, SYDVKM.

There are many counts of this clonotype. The rearrangement links TRBV5-1 to TRBJ2-1; 13 bases map to TRBD2. The ends lost 1 base at V and 8 bases at J; junction bases unmatched: 3. The CDR3 length is 15 residues. CDR1 and CDR2 from the germline V gene are SGHRS and YFSETQ. The CDR3 DNA follows: TGCGCCAGCAGCTTGACTAGCGGGAGGGCCCATGAGCAGTTCTTC. Its translation is CASSLTSGRAHEQFF.

The table lists this clonotype with a few counts. The J gene is TRBJ2-2, the V gene TRBV20-1; TRBD1 is a possible D gene (6 bases). Trimming cost V 6 bases and J 6 bases, with 23 bases left between them. The CDR3 loop spans 16 amino acids. Germline loops: CDR1 DFQATT, CDR2 SNEGSKA (reference sequence). This CDR3 reads CSAQSGWGTLPGELFF. CDR3 nucleotide sequence: TGCAGTGCCCAGTCAGGGTGGGGGACACTCCCCGGGGAGCTGTTTTTT.

J is TRBJ2-3 and V is TRBV28; 9 bases align to TRBD2. CDR3 size: 14 residues. Germline CDR1 and CDR2: MDHEN and SYDVKM. The V gene end was trimmed by 10 bases and the J gene end by 10 bases; junction bases not matched to a gene: 15. Here the CDR3 reads CATGAGGIQDAQYF. The CDR3 nucleotides are TGTGCCACCGGAGCGGGAGGCATTCAGGATGCGCAGTATTTT.

A note on this clonotype: At one end the junction does not follow the germline gene, possibly because of a read error. This chain connects TRBV6-5 to TRBJ2-2; perhaps D is TRBD1 or TRBD2 (5 bases each). The CDR3 contains 12 residues. Germline V lookup: CDR1 MNHEY, CDR2 SVGAGI. The CDR3 coding sequence is TGTGCCAGCGGGATCCGGGACGGGGAACTGTTCTTT. Its protein is CASGIRDGELFF.

This clonotype was observed many times. The chain is built from TRBV11-1 and TRBJ2-2; D possibly matches TRBD1 or TRBD2 (5 bases each). The CDR3 runs to 16 residues. V lost 3 bases and J 5 bases, leaving 16 bases between the germline ends. Germline V gene lookup returns CDR1 SGHAT and CDR2 FQDESV (reference sequence). The CDR3 nucleotides are TGTGCCAGCAGCTTCATTTTGGGACGGAATACCGGGGAGCTGTTTTTT. This codes for CASSFILGRNTGELFF.

The CDR3 protein is CASSTRHGPEAFF. The CDR3 DNA reads as TGTGCCAGCAGTACTCGACACGGGCCTGAAGCTTTCTTT. The V and J genes are TRBV11-3 and TRBJ1-1; D unclear. This CDR3 has 13 residues. The V end was cut by 6 bases, the J end by 6 bases, with 14 bases between. The germline gives CDR1 SGHNT, CDR2 YENEEA. The whole variable domain, filled in from reference TRBV11-3 and TRBJ1-1, reads EAGVVQSPRYKIIEKKQPVAFWCNPISGHNTLYWYLQNLGQGPELLIRYENEEAVDDSQLPKDRFSAERLKGVDSTLKIQPAELGDSAVYLCASSTRHGPEAFFGQGTRLTVV.

This clonotype has just one count. The CDR3 is CAGKRGTAINQPQYF. The CDR3 DNA sequence: TGTGCCGGCAAGCGGGGCACCGCAATAAATCAGCCCCAGTATTTT. This chain uses TRBV12-3 or TRBV12-4 with TRBJ1-5; 7 nucleotides align to TRBD2. The J call may be incorrect, as the DNA end agrees better with TRBJ2-3. The CDR3 contains 15 residues.

The table lists this clonotype with a few counts. The rearrangement joins TRBV29-1 to TRBJ2-7; tentative D call: TRBD2 (5 bases). The ends were cut back, 3 bases at V and 12 bases at J, with 18 bases in the middle. The CDR3 contains 12 residues. Germline CDR1 and CDR2: SQVTM and ANQGSEA. The CDR3 coding sequence is TGCAGCGTTGATGCTGGCCGGGGAGATCGGTACTTC. It is translated as CSVDAGRGDRYF.